This is a list of T cell receptor beta chains from one sample in a study of cytomegalovirus exposure and HLA in healthy donors. Repertoires were generated with immunoSEQ multiplex PCR, while TCRdb's copy carries only in-frame clones and drops some. Of 150,000 to 180,000 clones listed, just over 85% were seen once; the top ten hold around 2.1%. The source material was PBMCs. The receptors here all came from a human donor in good health. CDR3s include the opening cysteine and the closing phenylalanine or tryptophan. The size of a clone is reported for some rows only, either as once, few or many, or as a class for expanded clones.

J: TRBJ2-1; size: once; V: TRBV11-1; CDR3: CASSLTGTNEQFF
J: TRBJ1-5; size: few; V: TRBV30; CDR3: CAWSVSRTGGSSNQPQHF
J: TRBJ1-2; size: NA; V: TRBV7-2; CDR3: CASIAVGQGNYGYTF
J: TRBJ1-1; size: NA; V: TRBV7-9; CDR3: CASSLVSGTYEAFF
J: TRBJ2-7; size: few; V: TRBV21-1; CDR3: CASSKALTGQGNYEQYF
J: TRBJ1-1; size: NA; V: TRBV6-5; CDR3: CASSYPGQPQLSFF
J: TRBJ1-5; size: NA; V: TRBV28; CDR3: CASSSDRIVNQPQHF
J: TRBJ2-1; size: NA; V: TRBV4-3; CDR3: CASSQDYGGAVSSYNEQFF
J: TRBJ1-2; size: few; V: TRBV5-6; CDR3: CASSLGTVYGYTF
J: TRBJ1-2; size: NA; V: TRBV11-2; CDR3: CASSSPRGPDYGYTF